What follows describes a single T cell receptor beta chain. The antigen it recognizes is unknown. Base qualities are not provided; no much larger clone lies one nucleotide away. The sample originates from a study of the immune and genomic landscape of osteosarcoma (TCRdb year 2020). Study-level background: The overall cohort included 45 to 60 pediatric and adult patients with high-grade osteosarcoma, and the median age at diagnosis was approximately 25 years (range about 5-90). Osteosarcoma specimens were profiled with whole genome, RNA and T-cell receptor sequencing plus immunohistochemistry and reverse phase protein arrays so that immunogenic potential could be defined. The cohort was enriched for poor-risk disease, with roughly 73% showing unfavorable pathologic response to standard therapy and around 67% deceased. In the overall cohort, over 45% of patients were male, and 70% to 85% had localized disease at diagnosis. The goal of the study was to explain why immune checkpoint inhibitors have shown limited clinical activity in osteosarcoma. Three patients contributed two samples from the same tumor site. The osteosarcoma immunogenomic landscape was characterized by integrating TCR sequencing results with transcriptome, protein array and immunostaining data.

Study-level results and caveats: Alongside the frozen tumor specimens, matched blood was collected from only a couple of patients. Clonality benchmarks were derived from external normal skin and healthy peripheral blood data rather than from matched normal tissue. Sample size was not determined by any statistical method, because osteosarcoma is rare and every possible sample was collected. Productive TCR clonality was low overall, averaging roughly 0.09 with a maximum of 0.3, suggesting limited T-cell clonal expansion. Although TCR productive clonality was higher in the immune-hot C3 cluster than in the cold C1 cluster, TCR productive clonality was still low overall. In five cases a single hyperexpanded clone dominated the repertoire, and each of those five cases had fewer than 100 T-cell clonotypes.

TCR beta chain CDR3 regions were immunosequenced using the ImmunoSEQ Assay (Adaptive Biotechnologies). The study's own analysis went as follows. The ImmunoSEQ Analyzer platform was used to export TCRB rearrangements, read counts, read proportions and gene usage. T-cell clonality was calculated on productive rearrangements as 1 minus Pielou's evenness. In the clonal space homeostasis analysis, clonotypes were grouped as rare, small, medium, large or hyperexpanded (0.01 to 1 of the repertoire). TCR productive clonality was compared across immune clusters C1, C2 and C3 using the Wilcoxon rank sum test. Imported from immuneACCESS, the table was reduced by TCRdb to in-frame sequences with V and J called. These copies leave out some clones; in studies compared against another copy, an unresolved V gene accounts for under half, and the cause of the remainder is not known. The V and J calls and clone size are taken from that table; D and trimming were inferred from the DNA. The sample table holds 280 or so clones, of which more than 70% were seen once. 15% to 20% of the sample comes from the top ten.

Germline trimming: 7 bases from V, 4 bases from J; junction bases outside gene matches: 12. CDR1 and CDR2 are drawn from the germline V gene (reference sequence): LNHDA, SQIVND. The CDR3, cysteine through phenylalanine, is 16 amino acids long. The sequence is cut down to CDR3 DNA, 48 bases in frame from base 1. Specimens were post-treatment primary, local recurrence and metastasis tumors from poor-prognosis patients. The specimen was tumor tissue from a local recurrence in the femur. The label giving this sample's cell subset or site can be read as: locally recurrent osteosarcoma tumor. The origin of this receptor is a man in his 70s with osteosarcoma. The age is the age at diagnosis. The V and J segments used are TRBV19 and TRBJ2-1, and TRBD2 matches 8 of the central bases. The CDR3 protein: CASNTQGAGVYNEQFF. The sequenced DNA: TGTGCCAGTAACACCCAGGGAGCGGGAGTATACAATGAGCAGTTCTTC.